Reported below is one TCR beta chain. Its target is not known. As to time point: pre-treatment sample, taken before nivolumab and TIL therapy. This entry comes from a study of TIL therapy for anti-PD-1-resistant metastatic lung cancer. Study-level findings and limits: The baseline peripheral repertoire was partially replaced by infused TIL clonotypes that later decayed.

The CDR3 runs 15 residues. CDR1 and CDR2 (germline): SGHAT, FQNNGV. V was trimmed by 2 bases and J by 2 bases, leaving 12 bases between them. The libraries were made with immunoSEQ v3. Using immunoSEQ multiplex PCR, the repertoire was profiled, and TCRdb retains in-frame clones only, with some absent. Of tens of thousands of clones in the sample, about 80% were seen once. J is TRBJ2-5 and V is TRBV11-2, with a weak D call TRBD2 (5 bases). The input for sequencing was blood, taken at baseline. The sequence was obtained from a woman aged 30-85 years with non-small cell lung cancer. The CDR3 loop reads CASSLYPGRQETQYF. CDR3 in DNA: TGTGCCAGCAGCTTATATCCGGGAAGACAAGAGACCCAGTACTTC.